This TCR beta chain was found in a study of cytomegalovirus exposure and HLA in healthy donors (dated by TCRdb to about 2017). Describing the broader study: The roughly 700 repertoires of the first cohort and the roughly 110 validation repertoires were produced on the same platform, according to a later analysis. The study aimed to test whether signatures of past pathogen exposure could be identified by cataloging public T cell receptors. A separate validation cohort of more than 100 different subjects was used in addition to the roughly 700-subject first cohort. To predict cytomegalovirus infection status, the study brought together high-throughput TCR immunosequencing, statistical association of individual TCRs with disease status, and machine learning. Paper-wide results and their limitations: In the study, 150 to 200 TCR beta chains were listed as associated with cytomegalovirus. A few of the identified cytomegalovirus-associated TCR beta chains were confirmed in vitro to be specific for cytomegalovirus antigens. The classifier was reported to diagnose cytomegalovirus status with high specificity and sensitivity in both the original and validation cohorts. The authors suggested that the approach could potentially be generalized to other disease states and immunological phenotypes. All 110 or so repertoires were used to score co-occurrence in the validation cohort in a later analysis, because that analysis had no HLA typing for the cohort. In a later analysis, TCRs clustered in the first cohort were found to also tend to co-occur in the roughly 120 validation repertoires, with 94% of cluster scores above 0. Across donors, most TCR sequences were observed very rarely, whereas some public TCRs were present in many individuals.

The germline V gene provides CDR1 SNHLY and CDR2 FYNNEI. The CDR3, cysteine through phenylalanine, is 14 amino acids long. The only DNA kept is the CDR3, 42 bases in frame from the first base. Here V drops 5 bases and J drops 4 bases, and the junction holds 3 bases not matched to any gene. Donors formed part of the validation cohort, which comprised approximately 130 subjects and was distinct from the first cohort of 666 subjects. About this clone itself: There is no known antigen for this receptor. No much larger clone is present one base from it, and per-base qualities are unavailable.

The library was generated by the immunoSEQ multiplex PCR assay. From the authors' description of their analysis: A statistical classification framework was built for diagnosing cytomegalovirus status from the catalog of TCR beta chain sequences. TCRdb re-hosts the immuneACCESS table, in-frame sequences only. Its copies lack some clones; in the studies checked, an unresolved V gene accounts for under half of them, and the cause for the rest is not known. V and J calls and clone size are given by that table; D and trimming were obtained from the DNA. The sample records 300,000 or so clones, approximately 88% of which are singletons. The ten largest clonotypes hold about 0.96% of the sample.

The sample taken for sequencing was PBMCs. The sequence joins TRBV2 to TRBJ1-4; a stretch of 8 junction bases matches TRBD1. This clonotype was obtained from a man under 40 in good health and CMV-seronegative. The nucleotides are TGTGCCAGCAGTAAGACAGGGGTTAATGAAAAACTGTTTTTT. Its amino acids are CASSKTGVNEKLFF.